This TCR beta chain was profiled in a study of cytomegalovirus exposure and HLA in healthy donors. 13 Jbeta primers and 60 Vbeta primers were used for the PCR. The repertoire was sequenced with immunoSEQ multiplex PCR; TCRdb's copy has only in-frame clones and lacks some. Here the sample spans roughly 150,000 clones, roughly 10% being singletons. The CDR3 extends over 15 amino acids. Trimming removed 7 bases at V and 0 bases at J, with 12 bases between. From germline, CDR1 is MNHNS and CDR2 SASEGT. This clone came up a few times. Sequenced: PBMCs. The source is a male donor in good health and CMV-seronegative. This rearrangement joins TRBV6-1 to TRBJ1-4; unclear D gene. For the CDR3, the DNA is TGTGCCAGCACCCCTGGGCCTGCAACTAATGAAAAACTGTTTTTT. This encodes CASTPGPATNEKLFF.